Listed below are T cell receptor beta chains from one sample, sequenced in a study of cytomegalovirus exposure and HLA in healthy donors. Assay used: immunoSEQ multiplex PCR; TCRdb lists only in-frame clones, some missing. The sample gives about 180,000 clones, 84% of which show up once; roughly 5% is in the top ten. The sample consisted of PBMCs. The source is a girl under 18 in good health and CMV-seropositive. Each CDR3 is given without its conserved first and last residue. The D gene is left open where the match is weak.

>.|TRBJ1-6|TRBV5-6|14
ASSLDSLPYNSPLH
>TRBD1|.|TRBV28|12
ASSSGTVHYEQY
>TRBD2|TRBJ2-5|TRBV4-1|18
ASSQDAGGGGRGSQETQY
>.|TRBJ1-1|TRBV7-9|14
ASSLARGGVAAEAF
>.|TRBJ2-4|TRBV19|12
ASSIETVKNIQY
>TRBD1|TRBJ1-2|TRBV11-3|13
ASSLYTGGSYGYT
>TRBD1|TRBJ1-2|TRBV19|11
ASSGTGNYGYT
>TRBD1|TRBJ2-7|TRBV19|13
ASSRHRGQDYEQY
>.|TRBJ1-2|TRBV5-1|11
ASRQGRGYGYT
>TRBD1|TRBJ2-1|TRBV27|15
ASSSGTGGPLYNEQF
>.|TRBJ2-1|TRBV27|12
ASSSGMLTGEQF
>TRBD1|TRBJ2-1|TRBV7-2|12
ASSFIQGAGEQF
>TRBD1|TRBJ1-1|TRBV11-1|12
ASSLETGGSEAF
>TRBD1|TRBJ2-2|TRBV5-6|13
ASSLRDRVTGELF
>TRBD1|TRBJ1-5|TRBV2|12
ASNYRGGNQPQH
>.|TRBJ2-7|TRBV7-9|10
ASSSTGTEQY
>.|TRBJ1-1|TRBV19|12
ASSEQILNTEAF
>TRBD2|TRBJ2-1|TRBV28|12
ASSSGTSYNEQF
>TRBD1|TRBJ1-2|TRBV4-1|15
ASSHPRTGERGYGYT
>.|TRBJ1-2|TRBV12-5|14
ASGLDPAEANYGYT
>.|TRBJ1-2|TRBV2|14
ASISGPTGANYGYT
>.|TRBJ2-3|TRBV5-1|10
ASRQGTDTQY
>TRBD2|TRBJ2-7|TRBV7-8|15
ASSLIPSGGFSYEQY
>TRBD1|TRBJ1-5|TRBV9|12
ASSAGQNNQPQH
>TRBD1|TRBJ1-1|TRBV13|12
ASSSHRTGGRAF
>.|TRBJ1-1|TRBV5-5|15
ASSLMTLGLPNTEAF
>TRBD1|TRBJ2-7|TRBV20-1|9
SAIQGYEQY
>.|TRBJ2-7|TRBV7-8|16
ASSLAGLTAEIYYEQY
>.|TRBJ1-1|TRBV30|14
ACHKQGLGRNTEAF
>.|TRBJ1-1|TRBV7-6|10
ASSLVGSEAF
>.|TRBJ1-1|TRBV19|12
ASIVSPGNTEAF
>.|TRBJ1-1|TRBV6-5|11
ASSYSASTEAF
>TRBD1|TRBJ1-2|TRBV7-2|13
ASSLVRTGVAGYT
>.|TRBJ2-1|TRBV4-1|12
ASGARDNYNEQF
>.|TRBJ1-2|TRBV29-1|11
SVDGGFNYGYT
>.|TRBJ2-7|TRBV18|11
ASSPGQNYEQY
>.|TRBJ1-2|TRBV30|11
ARGTDPTYGYT
>TRBD1|TRBJ1-2|TRBV7-3|14
ASSLHTGDRGNGYT
>.|TRBJ2-7|TRBV7-2|13
ASSLRQGYADEQY
>TRBD2|TRBJ2-1|TRBV30|13
AWNDGGAPYNEQF
>.|TRBJ1-6|TRBV6-5|13
ASSSEGPGNSPLH
>.|TRBJ1-1|TRBV7-2|12
ASSFRALNTEAF
>TRBD1|TRBJ2-1|TRBV5-1|11
ASGTGNWNEQF
>.|TRBJ2-1|TRBV10-1|13
ASSDHSPLYNEQF
>.|TRBJ2-5|TRBV7-9|12
ASSPRGGIETQY
>.|TRBJ1-6|TRBV27|17
ASSNSGGRVSSYNSPLH
>TRBD1|TRBJ1-2|TRBV19|14
ASSSSRGLANYGYT
>.|TRBJ1-4|TRBV6-6|12
ASSYSAQGVSVF
>.|TRBJ1-6|TRBV19|13
ASSILSSYNSPLH
>TRBD1|TRBJ2-1|TRBV7-6|15
ASSLAPGQSSYNEQF
>.|TRBJ1-2|TRBV19|14
ASSMAVYIANYGYT
>TRBD1|TRBJ2-2|TRBV6-4|13
ASSPGTANTGELF
>TRBD2|TRBJ2-1|TRBV27|15
ASSLFFGASGGNEQF
>.|TRBJ2-7|TRBV11-3|13
ASSLVGGGIYEQY
>TRBD1|TRBJ1-2|TRBV10-3|12
AITSGTGMGGYT
>TRBD1|TRBJ1-2|TRBV6-1|14
ASSARDRPTNYGYT
>.|TRBJ1-1|TRBV9|11
ASSVGANTEAF
>.|TRBJ1-1|TRBV13|12
ASSLGSMNTEAF